A selection of T cell receptor beta chains follows, all from one sample in a study of cytomegalovirus exposure and HLA in healthy donors. Profiling relied on immunoSEQ multiplex PCR, and the TCRdb table lists in-frame clones only, not all of them. The table lists 95,000 to 150,000 clones, 66% of them singletons. The sequenced material came from PBMCs. These TCRs come from a man between 18 and 29 years old in good health and CMV-seronegative. Both conserved end residues are part of each CDR3. Fields, in order: V gene, CDR3 protein.

TRBV27,CASSLSGRTYEQYF
TRBV5-5,CASSLSGLPLRTYEQYF
TRBV5-1,CASSLEGVAYGYTF
TRBV5-1,CASRPGGQWLDTQYF
TRBV10-2,CASSESKVLGHAGAYPDTQYF
TRBV19,CASSIGQERTEAFF
TRBV27,CASHDTGLNWGAGELFF
TRBV27,CASSLDIRETQYF
TRBV6-1,CASSDLPGSNQPQHF
TRBV5-1,CASSSAGGGETQYF
TRBV19,CASSIDMAGRGSYNEQFF
TRBV19,CASSIGRPVSGGRIKQYF
TRBV5-1,CASSLYSGSYSYEQYF